This entry lists 30 T cell receptor beta chains sequenced from one sample in a study of graft-versus-host responses after intestinal transplantation. Using immunoSEQ multiplex PCR, the repertoire was profiled, and TCRdb retains in-frame clones only, with some absent. The sample carries some 10,000 clones, roughly 29% recorded once. This sample comprised alloreactive CD4+ T cells from a mixed lymphocyte reaction culture, obtained before intestinal transplant. Subset meaning: CFSE-low proliferating T cells sorted from roughly six-day pre-transplant mixed lymphocyte reaction (GvH or HvG direction). These receptors were obtained from a human patient who received an intestinal transplant.

A few counts support this clone. The rearrangement joins TRBV2 to TRBJ1-2; D might be TRBD1 (5 bases). The V end was cut by 4 bases, the J end by 0 bases, with 21 bases between. The CDR3 runs to 18 residues. The germline V gene encodes CDR1 SNHLY and CDR2 FYNNEI. CDR3 loop: CASSVKSDSLTTNYGYTF. CDR3 coding DNA: TGTGCCAGCAGTGTAAAGTCTGACAGCCTCACCACTAACTATGGCTACACCTTC.

This clone has just a few counts. CDR3 amino acids: CASSPAGLYGYTF. In nucleotides, the CDR3 is TGTGCCAGCAGCCCCGCCGGTCTCTATGGCTACACCTTC. The V call is TRBV7-3, the J call TRBJ1-2; the D is unclear. The germline V gene encodes CDR1 SGHTA and CDR2 FQGTGA. The CDR3 is 13 amino acids. The V end was cut by 5 bases, the J end by 4 bases, with 11 bases between.

The chain employs TRBV21-1 and TRBJ2-7. TRBV21-1 is marked as a pseudogene. There are 13 residues in the CDR3. In nucleotides, the CDR3 is TGTGCCAGCAGCAGACCTCGGCCCTACGAGCAGTACTTC. It yields the protein CASSRPRPYEQYF.

The chain has TRBV6-1 and TRBJ2-3; no reliable D call. The CDR3 sequence is 17 residues long. With 2 bases removed from V and 2 bases from J, the gap between germline ends came to 17 bases. The germline V gene encodes CDR1 MNHNS and CDR2 SASEGT. The CDR3 region is CASSEWSADRNTDTQYF. In DNA form, the CDR3 reads TGTGCCAGCAGTGAATGGTCGGCGGACCGGAACACAGATACGCAGTATTTT.

The V and J genes are TRBV27 and TRBJ2-3; D perhaps matches TRBD2 (5 bases). Germline values: CDR1 MNHEY, CDR2 SMNVEV (reference sequence). Deletions cut 3 bases from V and 5 bases from J, with 9 bases between. CDR3 length: 13 amino acids. DNA for the CDR3: TGTGCCAGCAGTTTCGGGGTGGTAGATACGCAGTATTTT. Protein sequence: CASSFGVVDTQYF.

DNA of the CDR3: TGCGCCAGCAGCCAAGACCCGGACCCGAATCAGCCCCAGCATTTT. Its translation is CASSQDPDPNQPQHF. The chain is built from TRBV4-1 and TRBJ1-5; D gene uncertain. V lost 0 bases and J lost 4, with 10 bases in between. The CDR3 is 15 amino acids. Germline V gives CDR1 MGHRA, CDR2 YSYEKL.

J is TRBJ2-7 and V is TRBV6-5, with D unclear. Germline V gene data show CDR1 as MNHEY and CDR2 as SVGAGI. The CDR3 loop spans 12 amino acids. Trimming removed 5 bases at V and 3 bases at J, with 8 bases between. CDR3 residues: CASSVGLYEQYF. As DNA, the CDR3 is TGTGCCAGCAGTGTGGGCCTCTACGAGCAGTACTTC.

This clone was found a few times. This chain links TRBV6-5 with TRBJ1-1; 10 nucleotides agree with TRBD1. The CDR3 sequence is 15 residues long. The germline CDR1 and CDR2 sequences are MNHEY and SVGAGI. V shed 5 bases and J 7 bases; nucleotides not matched to a gene: 10. The CDR3 sequence: CASSITGTGDFEAFF. The CDR3 coding sequence is TGTGCCAGCAGTATAACCGGGACAGGGGACTTTGAAGCTTTCTTT.

V is TRBV6-6 and J is TRBJ1-1, with D perhaps matching TRBD1 (5 bases). The CDR3 is 13 residues long. The germline V gene has CDR1 MNHNY and CDR2 SVGAGI (reference sequence). V lost 4 bases and J lost 1, with 7 bases in between. CDR3 in amino acids: CASSWDQNTEAFF. The CDR3 DNA sequence: TGTGCCAGCAGTTGGGACCAGAACACTGAAGCTTTCTTT.

V gene TRBV14 combines with J gene TRBJ2-1; 7 nucleotides agree with TRBD2. Trimming removed 2 bases from V and 9 bases from J; junction bases left unmatched: 4. Germline CDR1 reads SGHDN; CDR2 reads FVKESK. The CDR3 runs 13 residues. CDR3 protein: CASSQWRGSEQFF. CDR3 coding DNA: TGTGCCAGCAGCCAATGGCGGGGGAGTGAGCAGTTCTTC. Together with reference TRBV14 and TRBJ2-1, the CDR3 gives the full variable domain: EAGVTQFPSHSVIEKGQTVTLRCDPISGHDNLYWYRRVMGKEIKFLLHFVKESKQDESGMPNNRFLAERTGGTYSTLKVQPAELEDSGVYFCASSQWRGSEQFFGPGTRLTVL.

By share of the sample, this clone is medium-sized. V gene TRBV4-1 combines with J gene TRBJ2-7; 10 bases are shared with TRBD1. The ends lost 4 bases at V and 3 bases at J; junction bases unmatched: 6. The CDR3 spans 15 residues. The germline CDR1 and CDR2 sequences are MGHRA and YSYEKL. The CDR3 DNA is TGCGCCAGCAGCCCTGGGGACAGGGGCTACTACGAGCAGTACTTC. Residues: CASSPGDRGYYEQYF.

The table lists this clone with a few counts. The chain combines TRBV9 with TRBJ2-3; 8 bases are shared with TRBD1. J was trimmed by 6 bases and V by 4 bases; bases with no gene match: 4. Germline CDR1 reads SGDLS; CDR2 reads YYNGEE. CDR3 length: 13 amino acids. CDR3 sequence reads: CASSLWDRDTQYF. The CDR3 region has the DNA TGTGCCAGCAGCCTATGGGACAGGGATACGCAGTATTTT.

This clone turned up a few times. The chain recombines TRBV28 with TRBJ2-6, with no clear D. Germline V gene lookup returns CDR1 MDHEN and CDR2 SYDVKM. Trimming pared 5 bases from V and 2 bases from J, leaving 7 bases between. The CDR3 has 14 amino acids. CDR3 loop: CASSPVAGANVLTF. The CDR3 bases are TGTGCCAGCAGTCCGGTGGCTGGGGCCAACGTCCTGACTTTC.

The V and J genes are TRBV6-1 and TRBJ2-7; no reliable D call. The CDR3 runs to 12 residues. CDR1 and CDR2 (germline): MNHNS, SASEGT. V was trimmed by 4 bases and J by 3 bases, leaving 7 bases between them. This CDR3 reads CASSVGLYEQYF. DNA of the CDR3: TGTGCCAGCAGTGTGGGCCTCTACGAGCAGTACTTC.

In DNA, the CDR3 is TGTGCCAGCAGTGAAAGAGGACTAGCGGGAGGAACATACGAGCAGTACTTC. It codes for CASSERGLAGGTYEQYF. This chain uses TRBV6-1 with TRBJ2-7; 14 bases match TRBD2. This CDR3 has 17 residues. Germline V gene data show CDR1 as MNHNS and CDR2 as SASEGT. J was trimmed by 4 bases and V by 2 bases; bases with no gene match: 7.

This clone was observed a handful of times. The CDR3 spells CASSRGLAGGPNEQFF. The CDR3 nucleotides are TGCGCCAGCAGCCGGGGACTAGCGGGAGGGCCCAATGAGCAGTTCTTC. The chain joins TRBV5-1 to TRBJ2-1, with 16 bases that match TRBD2. Trimming cost V 4 bases and J 6 bases; bases outside gene matches: 4. The CDR3 spans 16 residues. Per the germline V gene, CDR1 is SGHRS and CDR2 is YFSETQ.

This clone was recorded a few times. A junction boundary mismatches the germline segment, possibly from a read error. This chain links TRBV4-1 with TRBJ1-2, with D uncertain. The germline gives CDR1 MGHRA, CDR2 YSYEKL. CDR3 length: 14 amino acids. This chain's CDR3 is CASSPYRAAYGYTF. For the CDR3, the DNA is TGTGCCAGCAGCCCTTACCGGGCTGCCTATGGCTACACCTTC.

The rearrangement links TRBV4-2 to TRBJ2-7, with TRBD2 matching 7 bases. The CDR3 extends over 14 amino acids. V lost 5 bases and J lost 1; bases outside the gene matches: 5. Germline V CDR1 and CDR2: LGHNA, YNFKEQ. CDR3 region: CASSAPGLSYEQYF. The CDR3 nucleotides are TGTGCCAGCAGCGCGCCGGGACTATCCTACGAGCAGTACTTC.

This clone turned up a few times. The chain carries TRBV29-1 and TRBJ2-3; possible D gene TRBD1, 6 bases. V lost 8 bases to trimming and J lost 7 bases, with 13 bases between them. Germline V gene sequence: CDR1 SQVTM, CDR2 ANQGSEA. This CDR3 is built from 11 residues. The CDR3 is CSHGGPNTQYF. Here the CDR3 DNA reads TGCAGCCATGGGGGCCCTAATACGCAGTATTTT.

The V gene is TRBV11-2, the J gene TRBJ2-2; 7 bases line up with TRBD1. Per the germline V gene, CDR1 is SGHAT and CDR2 is FQNNGV. This CDR3 comprises 16 residues. V was clipped by 5 bases and J by 1 base; unmatched bases: 7. This chain's CDR3 is CASSAYTGENTGELFF. CDR3 nucleotides: TGTGCCAGCAGCGCTTACACAGGGGAGAACACCGGGGAGCTGTTTTTT.

The chain is built from TRBV29-1 and TRBJ2-7; maybe TRBD2 (7 bases). Germline-derived CDR1 and CDR2 are SQVTM and ANQGSEA. V was trimmed by 4 bases and J by 2 bases, leaving 18 bases between them. The CDR3 is 15 residues long. The CDR3 here is CSVVGGDKPTYEQYF. The CDR3 DNA reads as TGCAGCGTTGTAGGGGGGGACAAACCAACCTACGAGCAGTACTTC.

This clone was found a few times. The chain joins TRBV27 to TRBJ1-5, with TRBD1 matching 7 bases. The CDR3 loop spans 13 amino acids. Germline CDR1 MNHEY, CDR2 SMNVEV (reference sequence). The V gene end was trimmed by 11 bases and the J gene end by 6 bases; junction bases not matched to a gene: 10. The CDR3: CAGGRDRFQPQHF. The CDR3 DNA reads as TGTGCCGGGGGACGGGACAGATTTCAGCCCCAGCATTTT.

V and J are TRBV19 and TRBJ2-1; TRBD2 is a possible D gene (6 bases). This CDR3 has 14 amino acids. With 3 bases removed from V and 7 bases from J, the gap between germline ends came to 13 bases. Germline V CDR1 and CDR2: LNHDA, SQIVND (reference sequence). Here the CDR3 DNA reads TGTGCCAGTAGTATTGGTGGGGGGACGAATGAGCAGTTCTTC. It yields the protein CASSIGGGTNEQFF.

This clone rates as medium-sized (0.01 to 0.1%). The chain employs TRBV2 and TRBJ2-7, with 9 bases lining up with TRBD2. Germline V gives CDR1 SNHLY, CDR2 FYNNEI. Trimming took 6 bases from V and 7 from J; bases not matched to a gene: 13. The CDR3 covers 15 residues. The CDR3 bases are TGTGCCAGCAGGACCGGGACTAGCCTTCACTGGGAGCAGTACTTC. This codes for CASRTGTSLHWEQYF. Together with reference TRBV2 and TRBJ2-7, the CDR3 gives the full variable domain: EPEVTQTPSHQVTQMGQEVILRCVPISNHLYFYWYRQILGQKVEFLVSFYNNEISEKSEIFDDQFSVERPDGSNFTLKIRSTKLEDSAMYFCASRTGTSLHWEQYFGPGTRLTVT.

The chain couples TRBV27 to TRBJ1-5, with D maybe TRBD1 (5 bases). This CDR3 contains 14 residues. Trimming removed 3 bases from V and 0 bases from J, with 6 bases in between. Germline CDR1 and CDR2: MNHEY and SMNVEV (reference sequence). CDR3 nucleotide sequence: TGTGCCAGCAGTTTTGGGGGTAGCAATCAGCCCCAGCATTTT. Residues: CASSFGGSNQPQHF.

This chain links TRBV4-2 with TRBJ2-7; 13 positions match TRBD2. Germline values: CDR1 LGHNA, CDR2 YNFKEQ. Trimming at V came to 4 bases and at J to 3 bases, leaving 6 bases not matched to a gene. The CDR3 covers 16 residues. In nucleotides, the CDR3 is TGTGCCAGCAGCCTTGGGGGACTAGCGGGAATCTACGAGCAGTACTTC. This translates into CASSLGGLAGIYEQYF.

In its sample, this clone is medium-sized. The V call is TRBV4-1, the J call TRBJ2-5; 8 bases map to TRBD2. The CDR3 contains 15 residues. The V gene's germline CDR1 is MGHRA and CDR2 YSYEKL. Trimming removed 4 bases from V and 0 bases from J; junction bases left unmatched: 4. The DNA for the CDR3 is TGCGCCAGCAGCCCGAAGCGGGAGTACCAAGAGACCCAGTACTTC. This translates into CASSPKREYQETQYF.

A few counts support this clone. The J gene is TRBJ2-5, the V gene TRBV5-4; D unclear. There are 13 residues in the CDR3. V shed 0 bases and J shed 5 bases, with 8 bases lying between them. Germline CDR1 is SGHNT and CDR2 is YYREEE (reference sequence). CDR3 sequence (DNA): TGTGCCAGCAGCTTGGTTGGTATGGAGACCCAGTACTTC. It is translated as CASSLVGMETQYF.

J is TRBJ1-2 and V is TRBV5-6; 7 nucleotides agree with TRBD1. The J segment lost 5 bases and the V segment lost 4 bases, leaving 5 bases of the junction unmatched. Germline-derived CDR1 and CDR2 are SGHDT and YYEEEE. The CDR3 is 13 residues long. CDR3 sequence: CASSLGQTYGYTF. The CDR3 DNA sequence: TGTGCCAGCAGCCTGGGACAGACTTATGGCTACACCTTC. The full variable domain, in which reference TRBV5-6 and TRBJ1-2 provide the parts outside the CDR3, is DAGVTQSPTHLIKTRGQQVTLRCSPKSGHDTVSWYQQALGQGPQFIFQYYEEEERQRGNFPDRFSGHQFPNYSSELNVNALLLGDSALYLCASSLGQTYGYTFGSGTRLTVV.

In this sample, this clone turned up a few times. The V call is TRBV7-9, the J call TRBJ2-3; D may be TRBD2 (6 bases). The CDR3 covers 18 residues. In germline, CDR1 is SEHNR, CDR2 FQNEAQ (reference sequence). V was clipped by 5 bases and J by 2 bases, with 23 bases between them. The CDR3 reads CASSQDGWGELNTDTQYF. DNA for the CDR3: TGTGCCAGCAGCCAAGACGGATGGGGGGAGCTCAACACAGATACGCAGTATTTT.